The 13 T cell receptor beta chains presented below share a single source sample, sequenced in a study of OX40 agonist ivuxolimab in advanced cancers. Library preparation used the immunoSEQ multiplex PCR assay. TCRdb mirrors the immuneACCESS table, restricted to in-frame sequences. Some clones are absent from its copies; in checked studies, under half trace to an unresolved V gene, and the reason for the others is unknown. Recorded for this sample are 45,000 to 65,000 clones; roughly four fifths of them occurred a single time. The ten largest clones add up to about 0.73% of the sample. The specimen comprised CD4+ or CD8+ T cells sorted from blood, sampled in a trial of the OX40 agonist ivuxolimab. Receptors were obtained from an adult with an advanced solid tumor such as melanoma, head and neck, liver or kidney cancer.

The V and J genes are TRBV5-1 and TRBJ2-5; 10 bases are a match to TRBD2. V trimming: 4 bases; J trimming: 3 bases; junction bases outside the gene matches: 9. Per the germline V gene, CDR1 is SGHRS and CDR2 is YFSETQ. The CDR3 is made up of 16 amino acids. The CDR3 bases are TGCGCCAGCAGCCCAGGGGTAGGACTAGCGGAAGAGACCCAGTACTTC. Translating gives CASSPGVGLAEETQYF.

V is TRBV11-2 and J is TRBJ2-7, with D possibly TRBD2 on 6 matching bases. The CDR3 is made up of 16 amino acids. Germline values: CDR1 SGHAT, CDR2 FQNNGV. V shed 2 bases and J shed 0 bases, with 14 bases lying between them. In nucleotides, the CDR3 is TGTGCCAGCAGCTTATGGCAAGGCGGGGCCTCCTACGAGCAGTACTTC. Residues: CASSLWQGGASYEQYF.

V is TRBV2 and J is TRBJ2-4; 13 bases agree with TRBD2. V lost 7 bases to trimming and J lost 0 bases; unmatched junction nucleotides: 6. Germline assignment: CDR1 SNHLY and CDR2 FYNNEI. CDR3 length equals 17 residues. The CDR3 is CASMPLAGGVAKNIQYF. The CDR3 DNA sequence: TGTGCCAGCATGCCACTAGCGGGGGGGGTAGCCAAAAACATTCAGTACTTC.

The sample holds a few counts of this clone. The chain carries TRBV7-3 and TRBJ2-5, with 7 bases identical to TRBD2. This CDR3 spans 15 amino acids. Trimming took 5 bases from V and 1 from J; bases not matched to a gene: 7. Germline CDR1 reads SGHTA; CDR2 reads FQGTGA. The CDR3 sequence: CASSAGAGIQETQYF. In DNA form, the CDR3 reads TGTGCCAGCAGCGCCGGAGCGGGGATCCAAGAGACCCAGTACTTC.

V and J are TRBV7-8 and TRBJ1-1; a weak D match, TRBD1 (5 bases). CDR1 SGHVS and CDR2 FQNEAQ come from the germline V gene. V was shortened by 1 base and J by 4 bases, with 10 bases between the two germline ends. The CDR3 contains 14 residues. CDR3 nucleotide sequence: TGTGCCAGCAGCTTAGGGGGGTCGGTCACTGAAGCTTTCTTT. As protein: CASSLGGSVTEAFF.

This clone occurred a few times. The V call is TRBV19, the J call TRBJ1-2; D is possibly TRBD1 (6 bases). There are 13 residues in the CDR3. From germline, CDR1 is LNHDA and CDR2 SQIVND (reference sequence). V lost 6 bases and J lost 6, with 14 bases in between. DNA for the CDR3: TGTGCCAGTAGGCCCCGGGGGCAAGATGGCTACACCTTC. Amino acid sequence: CASRPRGQDGYTF.

This rearrangement joins TRBV11-2 to TRBJ1-6; D uncertain. Germline CDR1 SGHAT, CDR2 FQNNGV. V was pared by 5 bases and J by 5 bases, with 10 bases between. CDR3 length equals 14 residues. The DNA for the CDR3 is TGTGCCAGCAGCCTAAGGTTCGATAATTCACCCCTCCACTTT. This gives the protein CASSLRFDNSPLHF.

The rearrangement uses TRBV6-1 and TRBJ1-5; TRBD1 matches at 9 bases. This CDR3 region has 15 residues. The junction had 7 bases not matched to a gene; V was cut back by 6 bases and J by 4 bases. From germline, CDR1 is MNHNS and CDR2 SASEGT. The CDR3 reads CASRVQGAFNQPQHF. The CDR3, as DNA: TGTGCCAGCAGGGTACAGGGGGCGTTTAATCAGCCCCAGCATTTT.

V usage is TRBV28 and J usage is TRBJ1-4; tentative D call: TRBD1 (5 bases). The CDR3 consists of 14 residues. The V gene lost 6 bases and the J gene lost 4 bases, with 12 bases spanning the gap. The germline V gene encodes CDR1 MDHEN and CDR2 SYDVKM. This CDR3 reads CASRTGLLNEKLFF. DNA for the CDR3: TGTGCCAGCAGGACGGGACTCCTTAATGAAAAACTGTTTTTT.

This rearrangement joins TRBV6-1 to TRBJ1-3; TRBD1 matches 7 bases. Looked up from germline, CDR1 is MNHNS and CDR2 is SASEGT. This CDR3 has 14 residues. With 3 bases clipped from V and 6 bases from J, the junction kept 5 bases outside the gene matches. Written as DNA, the CDR3 is TGTGCCAGCAGTGAGGGACAGTTTGTAAACACCATATATTTT. Amino acids: CASSEGQFVNTIYF.

The table lists this clone with a few counts. The chain carries TRBV6-1 and TRBJ1-2, with TRBD1 identical over 10 bases. V was clipped by 3 bases and J by 4 bases; unmatched bases: 5. The CDR3 has 15 amino acids. Germline lookup yields CDR1 MNHNS and CDR2 SASEGT. In DNA, the CDR3 is TGTGCCAGCAGTGAGGTGGGACAGGGGTTCTATGGCTACACCTTC. Its translation: CASSEVGQGFYGYTF.

This sequence joins TRBV7-6 and TRBJ2-1, with TRBD2 as a possible D gene (6 bases). Germline V gene sequence: CDR1 SGHVS, CDR2 FNYEAQ. Between the trimmed V and J ends, which lost 5 bases and 5 bases, there was a span of 22 bases. This CDR3 has 17 amino acids. This CDR3 reads CASSPPQLMAGNNEQFF. CDR3 bases: TGTGCCAGCAGCCCACCCCAGTTGATGGCGGGGAACAATGAGCAGTTCTTC. Drawing the rest from reference TRBV7-6 and TRBJ2-1, the complete variable domain is GAGVSQSPRYKVTKRGQDVALRCDPISGHVSLYWYRQALGQGPEFLTYFNYEAQQDKSGLPNDRFSAERPEGSISTLTIQRTEQRDSAMYRCASSPPQLMAGNNEQFFGPGTRLTVL.

V and J are TRBV7-2 and TRBJ1-1, with TRBD1 matching 11 bases. Germline V CDR1 and CDR2: SGHTA, FQGNSA. This CDR3 is built from 14 residues. V was clipped by 5 bases and J by 4 bases; unmatched bases: 3. The CDR3, as DNA: TGTGCCAGCAGCCACGGGACAGGGGGCACTGAAGCTTTCTTT. Its protein is CASSHGTGGTEAFF.